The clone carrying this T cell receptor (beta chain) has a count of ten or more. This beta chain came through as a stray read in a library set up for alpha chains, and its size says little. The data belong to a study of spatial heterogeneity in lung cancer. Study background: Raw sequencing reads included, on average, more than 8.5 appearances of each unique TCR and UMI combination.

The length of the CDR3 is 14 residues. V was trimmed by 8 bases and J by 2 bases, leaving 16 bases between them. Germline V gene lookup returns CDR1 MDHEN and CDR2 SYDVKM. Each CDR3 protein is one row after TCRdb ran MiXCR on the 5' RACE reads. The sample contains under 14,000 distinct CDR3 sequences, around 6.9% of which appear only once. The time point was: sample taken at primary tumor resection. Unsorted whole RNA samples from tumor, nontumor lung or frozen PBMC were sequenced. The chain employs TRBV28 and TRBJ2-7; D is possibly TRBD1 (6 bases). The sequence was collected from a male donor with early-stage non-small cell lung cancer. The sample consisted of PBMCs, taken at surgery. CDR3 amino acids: CASGQQGTAYEQYF. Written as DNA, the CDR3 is TGTGCCAGCGGACAACAGGGAACGGCCTACGAGCAGTACTTC.